This T cell receptor (beta chain) derives from a study of blood T cells in healthy people across ages. Through a sample-barcoded 5' primer and a J-beta primer mix, a second PCR was run for roughly 6 to 11 cycles. TCRdb re-called the 5' RACE reads with MiXCR, one entry per CDR3 protein. The sample yields about a million distinct CDR3 sequences, 51% seen once. There were at least 5 micrograms of total RNA extracted from every sample. This receptor was identified in a woman in her sixties in good health. Sequenced sample: blood.

CDR3 nucleotide sequence: TGCAGTGCCTCGAGACCTAGGTACCAAGAGACCCAGTACTTC. Protein sequence: CSASRPRYQETQYF. V and J are TRBV20-1 and TRBJ2-5; D not resolved. Trimming removed 6 bases at V and 0 bases at J, with 14 bases between. Germline values: CDR1 DFQATT, CDR2 SNEGSKA (reference sequence). CDR3 size: 14 residues.